This TCR beta chain originates from a study of shared clonotypes between healthy human individuals (TCRdb year 2020). With respect to the entire study: Two women and three men aged 18 to 49 years were included in the cohort. For each donor, CD4 naive and CD4 memory were each run on three plates, CD8 naive on two plates, and CD8 memory on one plate. To estimate repertoire size and how much clonotype sharing occurs between individuals, the study deeply sequenced the blood TCR repertoires of several healthy adults. Libraries were prepared and TCR repertoires were sequenced by different laboratories using diverse techniques, in order to increase sequencing depth and limit assay-specific biases. Per donor, leukapheresis produced somewhere between about 0.85 and 10 billion PBMCs. Broad study findings and their caveats: Clonotypes shared by all four sorted-subset donors showed higher generation probabilities than non-shared clonotypes. Pairwise subsampling indicated that sequencing depth was expected to affect the degree of clonotype sharing among donors. Sharing across several donors was observed for around 5% of naive CD4, around 3.5% of naive CD8, roughly 2.3% of memory CD4, and about 0.4% of memory CD8 clonotypes. Sampling was restricted to blood, and TCR repertoires in tissue are likely to differ from TCR repertoires in blood. Incomplete sequencing was indicated by rarefaction of sorted-subset datasets, despite the large sequencing depth. Naive subsets generally had larger estimated clonotype richness than memory subsets did. The genetic and exposure-history diversity represented was limited by the small number of donors.

From the germline V gene, CDR1 is SGHRS and CDR2 is YFSETQ. V is pruned by 4 bases and J by 0 bases, leaving 7 bases of the junction without a gene match. Counted from cysteine to phenylalanine, this CDR3 has 16 amino acids. Only CDR3 DNA remains: 48 bases, in frame from the first base. This clone was seen just once. Its specific antigen is unknown. Qualities for individual bases were not recorded, and no much larger clone is one base off. Using the deep immunoSEQ assay, TCR CDR3 regions were amplified from genomic DNA by multiplex PCR. Genomic DNA extracted from each cell subset was distributed evenly over all wells of several immunoSEQ 96-well plates, and each plate served as one replicate. Each replicate PCR for sorted subsets received roughly 0.2 ug genomic DNA, equal to about 29,000 T cell genomes. Purified libraries were quantified with a Qubit 3.0 fluorometer, sized on a Bioanalyzer 2100, and re-quantified with the KAPA Library Quantification kit. Every immunoSEQ 96-well plate was sequenced on a dedicated single-read 150-cycle Illumina NextSeq 550 flow cell. As for the authors' bioinformatics: Because only junctional sequences without quality scores were contained in the immunoSEQ output, filtering matching that applied to full-length reads could not be performed. To assign V/J genes and CDR3, sequences were annotated using PyIR, a Python wrapper for IgBLAST v1.9, with IMGT germline references. Reads were removed for weak V/J assignments (E-value above 1e-6), missing CDR3, stop codons, out-of-frame junctions, or ambiguous translated residues. A V3J clonotype was defined by an identical inferred V gene, J gene, and CDR3 amino acid sequence. Percentage overlap between repertoires was calculated by dividing the number of shared unique clonotypes by the size of the smaller repertoire. Three approaches were used to assess repertoire richness: RTK rarefaction, the Chao1 estimator, and Recon v2.1 estimates of unobserved clonotypes. For all TCRbeta clonotypes obtained by the gDNA method from a few donors, generation probabilities were computed with OLGA. In TCRdb, the immuneACCESS table is reduced to in-frame sequences with V and J assigned. These tables do not hold every clone; where another copy was compared, an unresolved V gene accounts for under half, and the others remain unexplained. V and J calls and clone size are given by that table; D and trimming were obtained from the DNA. Across this sample there are approximately 620,000 clones, with less than 98% seen only once. The ten largest clonotypes hold approximately 0.057% of the sample.

The donors were healthy, HIV-negative adults who had no recently reported acute infections or vaccinations. Every donor was a Caucasian adult living in Nashville, Tennessee, USA. CD4+ T cells were enriched through magnetic negative selection, after which naive cells were positively selected on CD45RA and the remaining negative fraction served as the memory subset. Blood was collected by leukapheresis, and PBMCs were isolated by Ficoll-Histopaque density gradient centrifugation and then cryopreserved in liquid nitrogen vapor phase. Purity and quantity of every magnetically sorted T cell population were checked by analytical flow cytometry. From each sorted fraction, genomic DNA was isolated and quantified by UV absorbance on a Nanodrop 2000c.

Sequencing was performed on naive CD4+ T cells sorted from blood. Taken with the paper, the label for cell subset or site translates to: CD45RA+ positively selected. This clonotype was sampled from a woman aged 30 to 39 in good health. The chain employs TRBV5-1 and TRBJ1-3, with 7 bases aligning to TRBD1. The CDR3 region has the sequence CASSARDSSSGNTIYF. The bases read TGCGCCAGCAGCGCCCGGGACAGCTCCTCTGGAAACACCATATATTTT. With all but the CDR3 taken from the reference TRBV5-1 and TRBJ1-3 genes, the full variable domain is: KAGVTQTPRYLIKTRGQQVTLSCSPISGHRSVSWYQQTPGQGLQFLFEYFSETQRNKGNFPGRFSGRQFSNSRSEMNVSTLELGDSALYLCASSARDSSSGNTIYFGEGSWLTVV.